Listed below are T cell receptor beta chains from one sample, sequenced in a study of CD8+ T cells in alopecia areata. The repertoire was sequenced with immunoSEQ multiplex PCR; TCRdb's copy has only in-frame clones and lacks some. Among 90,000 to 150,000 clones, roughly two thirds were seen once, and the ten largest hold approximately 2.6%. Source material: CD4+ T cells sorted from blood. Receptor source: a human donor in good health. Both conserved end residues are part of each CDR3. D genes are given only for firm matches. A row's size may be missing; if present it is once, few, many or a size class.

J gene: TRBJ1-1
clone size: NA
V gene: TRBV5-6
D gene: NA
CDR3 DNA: TGTGCCAGCAGCAGGACTTCGGAAGCTTTCTTT
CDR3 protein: CASSRTSEAFF

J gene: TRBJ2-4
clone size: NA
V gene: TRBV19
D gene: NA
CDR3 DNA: TGTGCCAGTAGTATAGGTGGGGGGCCCAAAAACATTCAGTACTTC
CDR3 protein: CASSIGGGPKNIQYF

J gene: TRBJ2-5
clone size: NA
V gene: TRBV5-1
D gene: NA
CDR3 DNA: TGCGCCAGCCGTGGGATGGACCAAGAGACCCAGTACTTC
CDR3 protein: CASRGMDQETQYF

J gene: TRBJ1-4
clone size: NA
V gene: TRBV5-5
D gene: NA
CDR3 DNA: TGTGCCAGCAGCTTGGGCCGTAGTAGGGATGGAAGTGAAAAACTGTTTTTT
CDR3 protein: CASSLGRSRDGSEKLFF

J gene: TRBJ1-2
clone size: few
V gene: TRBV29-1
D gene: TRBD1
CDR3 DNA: TGCAGCGCCGAACGACAGGGTGGCTACACCTTC
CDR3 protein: CSAERQGGYTF

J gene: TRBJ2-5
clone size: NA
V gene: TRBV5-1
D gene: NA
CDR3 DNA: TGCGCCAGCAGCTTGGGTGTCAGCCAAGAGACCCAGTACTTC
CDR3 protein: CASSLGVSQETQYF

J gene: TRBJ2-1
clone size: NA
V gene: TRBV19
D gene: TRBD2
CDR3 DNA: TGTGCCAGTAGTAAGGGACTAGCGGGTGGCAATGAGCAGTTCTTC
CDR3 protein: CASSKGLAGGNEQFF

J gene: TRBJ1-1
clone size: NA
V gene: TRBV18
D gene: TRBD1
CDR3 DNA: TGTGCCAGCTCCCCAGGACAGGTTCTGAACACTGAAGCTTTCTTT
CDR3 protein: CASSPGQVLNTEAFF

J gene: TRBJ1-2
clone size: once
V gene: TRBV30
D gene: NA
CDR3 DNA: TGTGCCTGGAGTAGGGAGGGAGGAGGCTACACCTTC
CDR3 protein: CAWSREGGGYTF

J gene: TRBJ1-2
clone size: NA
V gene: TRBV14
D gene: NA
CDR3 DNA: TGTGCCAGCAGCCAGTCGACAGGCGGCGATGGCTACACCTTC
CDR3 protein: CASSQSTGGDGYTF

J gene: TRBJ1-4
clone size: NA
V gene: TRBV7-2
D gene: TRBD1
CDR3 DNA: TGTGCCAGCAGCCCATTACGGGGACAGGGGACTAATGAAAAACTGTTTTTT
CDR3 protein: CASSPLRGQGTNEKLFF

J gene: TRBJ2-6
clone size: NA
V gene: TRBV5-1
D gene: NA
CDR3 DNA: TGCGCCAGCAGCACCCAGGGTAGAGGGGCCAACGTCCTGACTTTC
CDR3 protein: CASSTQGRGANVLTF

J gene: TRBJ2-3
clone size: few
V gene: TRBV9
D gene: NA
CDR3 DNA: TGTGCCAGCAGCGATACAGATACGCAGTATTTT
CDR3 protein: CASSDTDTQYF

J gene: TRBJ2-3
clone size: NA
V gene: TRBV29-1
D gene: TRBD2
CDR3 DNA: TGCAGCGTTGAGCGGGGGGTCGATACGCAGTATTTT
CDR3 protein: CSVERGVDTQYF

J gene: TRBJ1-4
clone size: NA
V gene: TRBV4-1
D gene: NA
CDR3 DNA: TGCGCCAGCAGCCAAGGCCACAGGGTAGATGAAAAACTGTTTTTT
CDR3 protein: CASSQGHRVDEKLFF